This T cell receptor (beta chain) was sequenced for a study of identical twins listed by TCRdb under 2016. Notes on the research overall: The study deep-sequenced TCR alpha and beta repertoires from monozygotic twins, unrelated adults of various ages and cord blood to test whether fetal clonotypes persist. To rule out contamination, the twin experiments were replicated at different times with different library preparation protocols. The full study reports these points: Invariant T cells such as MAIT and iNKT could partly confound zero-insertion analyses, though diverse VJ usage argued against this for most clonotypes. In monozygotic twins, out-of-frame TCR alpha sharing was systematically underestimated by recombination models, although the models agreed with sharing between unrelated individuals. Conclusions relied on cross-sectional statistical analysis, since the same donors could not be followed over many years. Compared with coincidental sharing between unrelated individuals, out-of-frame TCR alpha sequences shared between twins had an excess of sequences with low generation probability. Abundant cord blood beta clonotypes carried fewer insertions; young adult naive repertoires showed a weaker similar trend, while memory repertoires showed none. The excess sharing between twins in beta out-of-frame sequences was weaker because fewer shared sequences reduced the signal-to-noise ratio.

Points on this clonotype: No antigen is known for it. No base-level quality is on record; no much larger clone is a single base apart.

All donors were healthy Caucasians. Receptor libraries were prepared by 5' RACE. The data were produced on an Illumina HiSeq 2000. A universal primer binding site was added through template switching, and the final cDNA carried a unique molecular identifier so that TCR cDNA molecules could be counted accurately. First-strand cDNA for TCR alpha and beta chains was synthesized from specific primers in the conserved constant-segment region. To control for contamination, every cDNA library was double barcoded, receiving both a SMART-Mk sample barcode and Illumina barcodes. Two successive PCR steps introduced TruSeq adapter sequences along with Illumina sample barcodes. The Illumina HiSeq platform was used with custom primers to sequence TCR alpha and beta cDNA libraries. The paper's data handling went like this. MiGEC processed the raw reads to extract unique molecular identifiers, while MiXCR was used to determine the CDR3 positions. Recombination models were inferred per individual with the repgenHMM and IGoR tools using an EM algorithm. Shared clonotypes were analyzed with the tcR package in R, and sharing was normalized by the product of cloneset sizes. To study raw recombination without the effects of thymic and clonal selection, out-of-frame nonproductive sequences were analyzed. TCRdb reworked the public reads: Q25 trimming with fastp, MiXCR clone assembly, productive beta chains retained. Each entry is one CDR3 protein sequence, shown with its most common DNA and genes. The authors' filters were not applied to this entry. The sample contains roughly 1.6 million distinct CDR3 sequences, roughly 35% of them found a single time. The ten largest clonotypes hold roughly 0.3% of the sample.

Counted from cysteine to phenylalanine, this CDR3 has 15 amino acids. Only the CDR3 DNA stays, 45 bases, in frame from base 1. Germline trimming: 4 bases from V, 5 bases from J; junction bases outside gene matches: 5. The germline V gene encodes CDR1 LNHNV and CDR2 YYDKDF (reference sequence). Sample: cord blood. The chain is assembled from TRBV15 and TRBJ2-5, with 12 junctional bases fitting TRBD2. This TCR was sampled from a newborn girl in good health. The DNA sequence follows: TGTGCCACCAGCACTTTGACTAGCGGGAGTGAGACCCAGTACTTC. Its protein reads: CATSTLTSGSETQYF.